Below are 8 T cell receptor beta chains sequenced from a single sample in a study of T cells in Graves' hyperthyroidism and ophthalmopathy. What was amplified from RNA transcripts were TCR beta CDR3 regions. The HTBI set primed first-round TCR CDR3 RT-PCR. One entry per CDR3 protein, called by TCRdb with MiXCR from the multiplex PCR reads. This table has hundreds of thousands of distinct CDR3 sequences, about half appearing once. Sequencing used peripheral blood or thyroid tissue (not recorded which). The receptors shown here come from a woman younger than 35 with Graves' hyperthyroidism.

The rearrangement links TRBV11-2 to TRBJ1-2; 8 nucleotides agree with TRBD1. Looked up from germline, CDR1 is SGHAT and CDR2 is FQNNGV. The V gene end was trimmed by 8 bases and the J gene end by 8 bases; junction bases not matched to a gene: 19. The CDR3 totals 16 residues. The CDR3 loop reads CASAWPGAGGASGYTF. The CDR3 nucleotides are TGTGCCAGCGCATGGCCCGGGGCAGGGGGCGCATCCGGCTACACCTTC.

This clonotype has more than one count but fewer than ten. The CDR3 nucleotides read TGCAGTGCTAGATCGGGGGAGTACGAGCAGTACTTC. It specifies CSARSGEYEQYF. This chain joins TRBV20-1 and TRBJ2-7; TRBD2 is a possible D gene (6 bases). Germline V gives CDR1 DFQATT, CDR2 SNEGSKA (reference sequence). The V and J ends lost 2 bases and 4 bases respectively, with 9 bases between them. CDR3 length equals 12 residues.

This clonotype was counted at least ten times. The chain employs TRBV12-3 or TRBV12-4 and TRBJ1-1; D call uncertain. The CDR3 extends over 12 amino acids. Trimming took 6 bases from V and 1 from J, leaving 6 bases between them. CDR3 region: CASSYRNTEAFF. DNA for the CDR3: TGTGCCAGCAGCTACAGGAACACTGAAGCTTTCTTT.

V gene TRBV2 combines with J gene TRBJ2-7, with 7 bases that match TRBD1. The germline V gene encodes CDR1 SNHLY and CDR2 FYNNEI. This CDR3 comprises 15 residues. With V trimmed by 6 bases and J by 3 bases, 11 bases remained unmatched. The DNA of the CDR3 is TGTGCCAGCAGCTACCAAGGGGGCGCCTACTACGAGCAGTACTTC. Amino acids: CASSYQGGAYYEQYF.

The rearrangement links TRBV7-6 to TRBJ2-5; D is possibly TRBD2 (5 bases). Trimming left V 8 bases short and J 7 bases short, with 5 bases between. Looked up from germline, CDR1 is SGHVS and CDR2 is FNYEAQ. CDR3 length: 9 amino acids. The CDR3 DNA is TGTGCCAGCGGAGGGACCCAGTACTTC. As protein: CASGGTQYF.

The V and J genes are TRBV10-3 and TRBJ1-6; 8 bases match TRBD1. The CDR3 is 18 residues long. The V gene end was trimmed by 0 bases and the J gene end by 8 bases; junction bases not matched to a gene: 12. In germline, CDR1 is ENHRY, CDR2 SYGVKD. DNA of the CDR3: TGTGCCATCAGTGAGTCACTCGGGGCAGGGGGCTCGCATTCACCCCTCCACTTT. It yields the protein CAISESLGAGGSHSPLHF.

This chain's CDR3 is CSILTGTRETQYF. CDR3 DNA sequence: TGCAGCATCCTGACAGGGACAAGGGAGACCCAGTACTTC. The chain is built from TRBV29-1 and TRBJ2-5; TRBD1 matches at 7 bases. Germline CDR1 and CDR2: SQVTM and ANQGSEA. V lost 8 bases, J lost 5 bases, and 11 bases stayed unmatched. CDR3 length: 13 amino acids.

The J gene is TRBJ1-1, the V gene TRBV27; maybe TRBD1 (6 bases). V was clipped by 3 bases and J by 0 bases, with 11 bases between them. CDR1 is MNHEY, CDR2 SMNVEV, per germline (reference sequence). This CDR3 contains 15 residues. The CDR3 loop reads CASSLTGGMNTEAFF. The CDR3 DNA reads TGTGCCAGCAGTTTGACAGGCGGAATGAACACTGAAGCTTTCTTT.